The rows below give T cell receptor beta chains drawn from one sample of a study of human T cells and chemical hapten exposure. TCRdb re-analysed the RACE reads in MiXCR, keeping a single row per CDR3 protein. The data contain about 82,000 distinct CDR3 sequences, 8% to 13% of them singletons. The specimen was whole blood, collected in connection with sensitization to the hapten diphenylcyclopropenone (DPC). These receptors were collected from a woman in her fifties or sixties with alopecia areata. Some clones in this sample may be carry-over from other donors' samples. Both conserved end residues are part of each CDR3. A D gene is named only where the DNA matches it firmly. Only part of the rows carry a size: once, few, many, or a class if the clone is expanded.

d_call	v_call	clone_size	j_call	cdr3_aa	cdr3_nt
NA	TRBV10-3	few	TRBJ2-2	CAIRHGTGELFF	TGTGCCATCAGACACGGGACCGGGGAGCTGTTTTTT
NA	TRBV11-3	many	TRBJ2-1	CASSLSRANEQFF	TGTGCCAGCAGCTTATCGAGGGCAAATGAGCAGTTCTTC
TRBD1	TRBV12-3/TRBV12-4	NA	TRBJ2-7	CASRDRDLHEQYF	TGTGCCAGCAGGGACAGGGATCTCCACGAGCAGTACTTC
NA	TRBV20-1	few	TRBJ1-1	CSASVGNTEAFF	TGCAGTGCTAGTGTGGGGAACACTGAAGCTTTCTTT
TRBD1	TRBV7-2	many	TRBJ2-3	CASSLGGTGGTDTQYF	TGTGCCAGCAGCCTCGGAGGGACAGGAGGGACAGATACGCAGTATTTT
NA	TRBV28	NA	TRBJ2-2	CASSPGGHTGELFF	TGTGCCAGCAGCCCCGGGGGGCACACCGGGGAGCTGTTTTTT
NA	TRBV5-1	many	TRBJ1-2	CASSPDGGGGYTF	TGCGCCAGCAGCCCGGACGGCGGGGGAGGCTACACCTTC
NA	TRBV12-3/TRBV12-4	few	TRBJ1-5	CASSLLGLGNQPQHF	TGTGCCAGCAGTTTACTGGGTCTCGGCAATCAGCCCCAGCATTTT
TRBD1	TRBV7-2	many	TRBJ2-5	CASSFDREIQETQYF	TGTGCCAGCAGCTTCGACAGGGAAATACAAGAGACCCAGTACTTC
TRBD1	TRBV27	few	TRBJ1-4	CASRPGQRNEKLFF	TGTGCCAGCAGACCGGGACAGCGAAATGAAAAACTGTTTTTT
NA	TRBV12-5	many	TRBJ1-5	CASGLVGSAGYSNQPQHF	TGTGCTAGTGGTTTGGTAGGCTCCGCCGGGTATAGCAATCAGCCCCAGCATTTT
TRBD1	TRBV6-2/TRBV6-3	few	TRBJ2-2	CASRRQGYQTGELFF	TGTGCCAGCAGGAGACAGGGCTACCAGACCGGGGAGCTGTTTTTT
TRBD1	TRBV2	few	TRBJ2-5	CASSDLGQGVFQETQYF	TGTGCCAGCAGTGATTTGGGACAGGGGGTTTTTCAAGAGACCCAGTACTTC
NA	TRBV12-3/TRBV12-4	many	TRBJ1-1	CASRHAPMAMNTEAFF	TGTGCCAGCAGGCACGCGCCCATGGCCATGAACACTGAAGCTTTCTTT
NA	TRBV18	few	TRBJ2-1	CASSPPPLGDEQFF	TGTGCCAGCTCACCTCCACCCCTTGGGGATGAGCAGTTCTTC
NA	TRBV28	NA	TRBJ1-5	CASTPPSGYSNQPQHF	TGTGCCAGCACCCCACCCAGCGGGTATAGCAATCAGCCCCAGCATTTT
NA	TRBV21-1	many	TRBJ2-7	CASPQPGARTNSYEQYF	TGTGCCAGCCCTCAACCAGGGGCCCGCACCAACTCCTACGAGCAGTACTTC
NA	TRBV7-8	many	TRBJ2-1	CASTRLTSTGYSSYNEQFF	TGTGCCAGCACCCGACTTACTTCGACCGGATATAGCTCCTACAATGAGCAGTTCTTC
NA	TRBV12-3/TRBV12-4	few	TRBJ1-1	CASSPAGSGKTEAFF	TGTGCCAGCAGTCCAGCCGGATCAGGGAAAACTGAAGCTTTCTTT
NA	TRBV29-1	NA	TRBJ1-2	CSVEGNNYGYTF	TGCAGCGTTGAAGGGAATAACTATGGCTACACCTTC
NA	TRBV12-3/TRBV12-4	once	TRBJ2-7	CASAHREFYEQYF	TGTGCCAGCGCCCACAGGGAATTCTACGAGCAGTACTTC
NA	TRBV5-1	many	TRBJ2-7	CASKHPVAEPREQYF	TGCGCCAGCAAACACCCAGTAGCGGAACCCCGCGAGCAGTACTTC
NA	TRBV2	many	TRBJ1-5	CASSEIRSNQPQHF	TGTGCCAGCAGTGAAATAAGATCCAATCAGCCCCAGCATTTT
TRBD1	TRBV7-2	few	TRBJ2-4	CASSLNRGMGKNIQYF	TGTGCCAGCAGCCTAAACAGGGGAATGGGCAAAAACATTCAGTACTTC
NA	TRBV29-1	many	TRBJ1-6	CSVGQTINSPLHF	TGCAGCGTTGGACAGACTATTAATTCACCCCTCCACTTT
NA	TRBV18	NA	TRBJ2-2	CASSRGRDTGELFF	TGTGCCAGCTCACGCGGACGCGACACCGGGGAGCTGTTTTTT
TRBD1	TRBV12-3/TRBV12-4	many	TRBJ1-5	CASTSTGLNDQPQHF	TGTGCCAGCACCTCGACAGGGTTAAATGATCAGCCCCAGCATTTT
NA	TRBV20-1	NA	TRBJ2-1	CSAEYNEQFF	TGCAGTGCCGAGTACAATGAGCAGTTCTTC
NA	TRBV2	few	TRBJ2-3	CASSLIDGDTQYF	TGTGCCAGCAGTCTCATAGATGGAGATACGCAGTATTTT
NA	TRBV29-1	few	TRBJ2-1	CSVSKRRNNEQFF	TGCAGCGTCTCCAAGCGACGTAACAATGAGCAGTTCTTC
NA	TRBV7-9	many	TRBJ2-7	CASSLVGGNYEQYF	TGTGCCAGCAGCTTAGTGGGCGGGAATTACGAGCAGTACTTC
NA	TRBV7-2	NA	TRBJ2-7	CASSLGGDSYYEQYF	TGTGCCAGCAGCTTAGGGGGGGACAGCTACTACGAGCAGTACTTC
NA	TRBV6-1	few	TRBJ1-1	CASSEIGLNTEAFF	TGTGCCAGCAGTGAAATCGGTCTGAACACTGAAGCTTTCTTT
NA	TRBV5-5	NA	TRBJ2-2	CASLRGKTNTGELFF	TGTGCCAGCCTCAGAGGCAAGACGAACACCGGGGAGCTGTTTTTT
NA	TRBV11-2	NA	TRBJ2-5	CASSLELTVGETQYF	TGTGCCAGCAGCTTGGAACTAACCGTAGGAGAGACCCAGTACTTC
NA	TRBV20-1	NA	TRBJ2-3	CSASYEPDTQYF	TGCAGTGCTAGTTATGAGCCCGATACGCAGTATTTT
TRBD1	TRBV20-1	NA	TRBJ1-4	CSASTGTNEKLFF	TGCAGTGCTTCGACAGGGACTAATGAAAAACTGTTTTTT
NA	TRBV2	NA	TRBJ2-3	CASKAGASTDTQYF	TGTGCCAGCAAGGCGGGGGCTAGCACAGATACGCAGTATTTT
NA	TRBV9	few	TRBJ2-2	CASSVDQSNTGELFF	TGTGCCAGCAGCGTAGATCAGTCGAACACCGGGGAGCTGTTTTTT
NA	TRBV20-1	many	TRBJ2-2	CSARDAEVGTGELFF	TGCAGTGCTAGAGATGCGGAGGTGGGCACCGGGGAGCTGTTTTTT
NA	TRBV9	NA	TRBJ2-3	CASSVGGVPDTQYF	TGTGCCAGCAGCGTAGGAGGGGTCCCAGATACGCAGTATTTT
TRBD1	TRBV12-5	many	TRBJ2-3	CASGLPRTGPLDTQYF	TGTGCTAGTGGTTTGCCAAGGACAGGGCCTCTGGATACGCAGTATTTT
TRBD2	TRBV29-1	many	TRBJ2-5	CSVELGLVGETQYF	TGCAGCGTTGAATTGGGACTAGTGGGTGAGACCCAGTACTTC
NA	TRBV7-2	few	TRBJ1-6	CASSPTRGPPLHF	TGTGCCAGCAGCCCCACCCGAGGTCCACCCCTCCACTTT
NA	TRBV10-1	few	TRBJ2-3	CASSENRGTDTQYF	TGCGCCAGCAGTGAGAACAGGGGCACAGATACGCAGTATTTT
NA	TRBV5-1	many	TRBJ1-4	CASSRDRDNEKLFF	TGCGCCAGCAGCCGGGACCGTGATAATGAAAAACTGTTTTTT
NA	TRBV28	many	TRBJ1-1	CASRNVEAFF	TGTGCCTCTCGGAATGTTGAAGCTTTCTTT
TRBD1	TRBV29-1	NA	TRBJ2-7	CSVELWTGGEQYF	TGCAGCGTTGAATTGTGGACAGGGGGCGAGCAGTACTTC
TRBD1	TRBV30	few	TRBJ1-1	CAWSGTGVTEAFF	TGTGCCTGGAGTGGGACAGGGGTTACTGAAGCTTTCTTT
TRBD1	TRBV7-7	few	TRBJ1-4	CASSQGTGGMGEKLFF	TGTGCCAGCAGCCAGGGTACAGGGGGCATGGGTGAAAAACTGTTTTTT
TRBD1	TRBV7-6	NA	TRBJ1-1	CASSAETGVSTEAFF	TGTGCCAGCAGCGCAGAGACAGGGGTGAGCACTGAAGCTTTCTTT
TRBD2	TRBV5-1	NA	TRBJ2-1	CASSLSSGDEQFF	TGCGCCAGCAGCTTATCTAGCGGGGATGAGCAGTTCTTC
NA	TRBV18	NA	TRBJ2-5	CASSPQRDTETQYF	TGTGCCAGCTCACCCCAACGGGACACCGAGACCCAGTACTTC
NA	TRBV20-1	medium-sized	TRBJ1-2	CSARTGSTNYGYTF	TGCAGTGCTAGGACGGGGTCCACTAACTATGGCTACACCTTC
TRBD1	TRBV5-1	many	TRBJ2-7	CASSRPRQGLTYEQYF	TGCGCCAGCAGCCGACCTCGACAGGGCCTAACCTACGAGCAGTACTTC
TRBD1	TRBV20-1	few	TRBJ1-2	CSAKQGEDYGYTF	TGCAGTGCTAAGCAGGGGGAGGACTATGGCTACACCTTC
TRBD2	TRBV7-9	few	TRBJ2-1	CASSPPGAGDSRFF	TGTGCCAGCAGCCCCCCCGGAGCGGGGGACTCGCGGTTCTTC
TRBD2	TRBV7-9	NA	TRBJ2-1	CASSLTGGLAGLQFF	TGTGCCAGCAGCTTAACAGGAGGACTAGCGGGATTGCAGTTCTTC
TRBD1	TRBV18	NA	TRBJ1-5	CASSVTGGGQPQHF	TGTGCCAGCTCGGTGACAGGGGGAGGACAGCCCCAGCATTTT